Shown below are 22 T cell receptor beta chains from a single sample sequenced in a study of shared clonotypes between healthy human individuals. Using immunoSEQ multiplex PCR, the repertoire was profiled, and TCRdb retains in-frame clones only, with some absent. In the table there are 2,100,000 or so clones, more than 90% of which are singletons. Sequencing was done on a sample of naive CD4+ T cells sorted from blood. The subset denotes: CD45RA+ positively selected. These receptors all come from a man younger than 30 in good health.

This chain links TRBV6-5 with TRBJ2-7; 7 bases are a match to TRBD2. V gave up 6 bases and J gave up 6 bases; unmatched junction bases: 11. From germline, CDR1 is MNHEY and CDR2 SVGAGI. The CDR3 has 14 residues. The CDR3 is CASRGPREGAEQYF. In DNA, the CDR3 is TGTGCCAGCAGGGGACCGAGGGAGGGAGCCGAGCAGTACTTC.

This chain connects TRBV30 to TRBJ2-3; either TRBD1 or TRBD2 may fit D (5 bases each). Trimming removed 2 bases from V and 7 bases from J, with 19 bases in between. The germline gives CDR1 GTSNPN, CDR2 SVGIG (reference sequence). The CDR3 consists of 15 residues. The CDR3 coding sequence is TGTGCCTGGAGTCCTTCGGGGTTGGGGACCTATACGCAGTATTTT. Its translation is CAWSPSGLGTYTQYF.

The CDR3, as DNA: TGTGCCAGTAGTATTGGTCAATGGACACAGAACACCGGGGAGCTGTTTTTT. This encodes CASSIGQWTQNTGELFF. This chain uses TRBV19 with TRBJ2-2; tentative D call: TRBD1 (5 bases). The CDR3 contains 17 residues. Germline V lookup: CDR1 LNHDA, CDR2 SQIVND (reference sequence). Between the trimmed V and J ends, which lost 3 bases and 1 base, there was a span of 15 bases.

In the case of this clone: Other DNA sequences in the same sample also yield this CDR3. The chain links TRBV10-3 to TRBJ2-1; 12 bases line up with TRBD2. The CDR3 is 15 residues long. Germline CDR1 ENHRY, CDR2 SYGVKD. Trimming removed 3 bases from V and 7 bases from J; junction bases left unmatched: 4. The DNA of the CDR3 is TGTGCCATCAGTGAAGGGCTAGCGGGGGGGAATGAGCAGTTCTTC. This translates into CAISEGLAGGNEQFF.

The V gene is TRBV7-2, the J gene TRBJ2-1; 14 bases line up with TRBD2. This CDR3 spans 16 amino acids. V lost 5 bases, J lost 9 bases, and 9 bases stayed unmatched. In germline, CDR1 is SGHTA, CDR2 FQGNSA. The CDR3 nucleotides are TGTGCCAGCAGCGCTCGGACTAGCGGGGGGATAGGTGAGCAGTTCTTC. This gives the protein CASSARTSGGIGEQFF.

The CDR3 nucleotides read TGTGCCATCAGTGAGTCCGGGGTTTGGAGCGAGCAGTACTTC. Residues: CAISESGVWSEQYF. The V and J genes are TRBV10-3 and TRBJ2-7; D may be TRBD2 (5 bases). The germline CDR1 and CDR2 sequences are ENHRY and SYGVKD. The CDR3 runs to 14 residues. With 0 bases removed from V and 6 bases from J, the gap between germline ends came to 12 bases.

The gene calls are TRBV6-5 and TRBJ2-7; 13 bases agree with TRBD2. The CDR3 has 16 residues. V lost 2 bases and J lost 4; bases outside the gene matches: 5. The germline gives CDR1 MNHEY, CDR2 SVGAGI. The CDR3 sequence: CASSYHGTSGNYEQYF. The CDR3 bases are TGTGCCAGCAGTTACCATGGGACTAGCGGGAATTACGAGCAGTACTTC.

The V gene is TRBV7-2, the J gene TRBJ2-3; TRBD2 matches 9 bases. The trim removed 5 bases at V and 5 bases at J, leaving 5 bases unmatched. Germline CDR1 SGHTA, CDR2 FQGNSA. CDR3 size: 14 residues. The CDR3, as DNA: TGTGCCAGCAGCCGCGGGGGGGCCGGAGATACGCAGTATTTT. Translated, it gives CASSRGGAGDTQYF.

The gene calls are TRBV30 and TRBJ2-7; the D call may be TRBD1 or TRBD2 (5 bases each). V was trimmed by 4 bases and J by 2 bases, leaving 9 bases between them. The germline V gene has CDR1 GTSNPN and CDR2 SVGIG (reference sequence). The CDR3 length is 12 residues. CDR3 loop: CAWMGDPYEQYF. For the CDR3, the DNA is TGTGCCTGGATGGGGGATCCCTACGAGCAGTACTTC. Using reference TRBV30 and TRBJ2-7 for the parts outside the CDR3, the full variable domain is SQTIHQWPATLVQPVGSPLSLECTVEGTSNPNLYWYRQAAGRGLQLLFYSVGIGQISSEVPQNLSASRPQDRQFILSSKKLLLSDSGFYLCAWMGDPYEQYFGPGTRLTVT.

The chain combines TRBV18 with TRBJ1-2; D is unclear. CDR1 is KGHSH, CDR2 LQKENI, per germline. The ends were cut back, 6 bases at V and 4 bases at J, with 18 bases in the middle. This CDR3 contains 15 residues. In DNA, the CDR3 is TGTGCCAGCTCCACCGGGCCAACCCCGACCTATGGCTACACCTTC. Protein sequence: CASSTGPTPTYGYTF.

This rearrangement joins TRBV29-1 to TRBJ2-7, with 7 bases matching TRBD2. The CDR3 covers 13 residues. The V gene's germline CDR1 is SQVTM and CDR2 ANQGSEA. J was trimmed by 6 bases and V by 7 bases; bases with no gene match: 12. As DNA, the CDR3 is TGCAGCGCATTAGGGAGGGTAGGGCCCGAGCAGTACTTC. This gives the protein CSALGRVGPEQYF.

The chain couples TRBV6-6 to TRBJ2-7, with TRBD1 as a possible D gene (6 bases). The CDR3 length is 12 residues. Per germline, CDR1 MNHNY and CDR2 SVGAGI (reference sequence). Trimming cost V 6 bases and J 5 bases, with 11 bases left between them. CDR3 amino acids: CASSPGGDEQYF. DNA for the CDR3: TGTGCCAGCAGCCCTGGGGGCGACGAGCAGTACTTC.

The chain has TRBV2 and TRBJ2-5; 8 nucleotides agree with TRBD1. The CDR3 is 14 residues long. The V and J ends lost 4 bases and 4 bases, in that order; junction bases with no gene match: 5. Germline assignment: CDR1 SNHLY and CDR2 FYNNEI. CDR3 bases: TGTGCCAGCAGTGCCCGGACAGGGATAGAGACCCAGTACTTC. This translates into CASSARTGIETQYF.

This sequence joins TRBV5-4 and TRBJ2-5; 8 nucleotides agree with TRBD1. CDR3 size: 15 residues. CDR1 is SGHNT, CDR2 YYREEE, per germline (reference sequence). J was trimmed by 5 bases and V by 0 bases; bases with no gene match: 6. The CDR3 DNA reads TGTGCCAGCAGCTTGGCTGGGACAGGAGCGGAGACCCAGTACTTC. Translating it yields CASSLAGTGAETQYF.

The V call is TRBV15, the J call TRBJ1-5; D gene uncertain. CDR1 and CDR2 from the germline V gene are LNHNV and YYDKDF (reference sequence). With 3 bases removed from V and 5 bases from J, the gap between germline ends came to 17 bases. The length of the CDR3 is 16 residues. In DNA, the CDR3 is TGTGCCACCAGCAGGAGAGGAGGACGAGCGGATCAGCCCCAGCATTTT. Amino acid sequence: CATSRRGGRADQPQHF.

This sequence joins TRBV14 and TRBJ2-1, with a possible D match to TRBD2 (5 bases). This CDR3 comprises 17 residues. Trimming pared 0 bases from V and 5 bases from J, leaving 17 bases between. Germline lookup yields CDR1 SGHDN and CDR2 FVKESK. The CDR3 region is CASSQDLSGRRDNEQFF. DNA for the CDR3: TGTGCCAGCAGCCAAGATCTCTCGGGAAGGAGAGACAATGAGCAGTTCTTC. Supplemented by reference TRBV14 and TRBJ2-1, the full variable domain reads EAGVTQFPSHSVIEKGQTVTLRCDPISGHDNLYWYRRVMGKEIKFLLHFVKESKQDESGMPNNRFLAERTGGTYSTLKVQPAELEDSGVYFCASSQDLSGRRDNEQFFGPGTRLTVL.

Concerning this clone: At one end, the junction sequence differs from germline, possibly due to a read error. The CDR3 region is CASSLAGGPGETQYF. The CDR3 nucleotides read TGTGCTAGCAGCTTAGCGGGAGGGCCAGGAGAGACCCAGTACTTC. The chain employs TRBV7-7 and TRBJ2-5; 11 bases match TRBD2. This CDR3 has 15 amino acids. From germline, CDR1 is SSHAT and CDR2 FNYEAQ (reference sequence). The variable domain in full, with the rest retrieved from reference TRBV7-7 and TRBJ2-5, is GAGVSQSPRYKVTKRGQDVTLRCDPISSHATLYWYQQALGQGPEFLTYFNYEAQPDKSGLPSDRFSAERPEGSISTLTIQRTEQRDSAMYRCASSLAGGPGETQYFGPGTRLLVL.

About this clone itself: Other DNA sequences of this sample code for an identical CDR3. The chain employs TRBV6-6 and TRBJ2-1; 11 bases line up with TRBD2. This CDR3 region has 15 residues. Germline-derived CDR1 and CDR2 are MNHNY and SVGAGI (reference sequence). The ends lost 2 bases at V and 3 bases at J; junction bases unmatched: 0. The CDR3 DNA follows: TGTGCCAGCAGTTACGGGACTAGCGGCTACAATGAGCAGTTCTTC. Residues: CASSYGTSGYNEQFF.

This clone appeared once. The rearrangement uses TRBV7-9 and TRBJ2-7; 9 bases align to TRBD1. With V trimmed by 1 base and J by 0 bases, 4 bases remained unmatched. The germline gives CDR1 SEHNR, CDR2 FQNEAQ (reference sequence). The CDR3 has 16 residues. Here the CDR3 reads CASSLGTGEFSYEQYF. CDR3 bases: TGTGCCAGCAGCTTAGGGACAGGGGAATTCTCCTACGAGCAGTACTTC.

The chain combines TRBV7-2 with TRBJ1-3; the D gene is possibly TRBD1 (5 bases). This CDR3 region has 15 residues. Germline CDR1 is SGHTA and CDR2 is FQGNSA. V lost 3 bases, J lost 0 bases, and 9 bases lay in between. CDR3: CASSFGTGSGNTIYF. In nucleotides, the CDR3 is TGTGCCAGCAGCTTTGGGACGGGCTCTGGAAACACCATATATTTT.

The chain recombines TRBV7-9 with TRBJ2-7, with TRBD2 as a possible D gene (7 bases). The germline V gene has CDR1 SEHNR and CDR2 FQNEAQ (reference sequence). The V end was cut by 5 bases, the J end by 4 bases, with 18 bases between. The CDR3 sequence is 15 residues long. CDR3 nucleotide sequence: TGTGCCAGCAGCCCGGGGAGGGGGAAACAGTACGAGCAGTACTTC. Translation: CASSPGRGKQYEQYF.

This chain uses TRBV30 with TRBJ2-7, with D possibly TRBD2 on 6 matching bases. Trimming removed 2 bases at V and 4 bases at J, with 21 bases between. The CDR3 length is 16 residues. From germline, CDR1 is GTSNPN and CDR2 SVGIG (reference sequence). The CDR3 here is CAWSFTGVGGIYEQYF. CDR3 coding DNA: TGTGCCTGGAGTTTCACCGGTGTGGGAGGTATTTACGAGCAGTACTTC.